In its sample, the clone carrying this TCR delta chain was seen a few times. The junction does not match germline at one end; this may be a read error. TCRdb re-called clones from the RT-PCR reads using CATT. This sample carries approximately 820 delta-chain clones, 18% of them seen once, and the ten largest clones take about 60%. This sample is drawn from a study of gamma-delta T cells after stem cell transplantation. The CDR3 runs to 21 residues. CDR1 is GEAIGNYY and CDR2 is EKD in the germline V gene. This chain joins TRDV2 and TRDJ3, with 8 bases aligning to TRDD3. This receptor was identified in a human donor. It is not recorded whose cells these are; they may come from a transplant donor. The sequencing sample was made of gamma-delta T cells. The CDR3 here is CACDASTGGYPTPCDTRQMFF. For the CDR3, the DNA is TGTGCCTGTGACGCCTCGACTGGGGGCTACCCGACTCCCTGTGACACCCGACAGATGTTTTTC.